This T cell receptor (beta chain) was documented in a study of Ad26.COV2.S vaccination and SARS-CoV-2 variants. Study-wide background: The Ad26.COV2.S arm of the COV1001 trial was where the donor was placed.

CDR1 KGHDR and CDR2 SFDVKD come from the germline V gene. The CDR3 runs 17 residues. J gave up 7 bases and V 4 bases, and 10 bases lay outside the gene matches. TCRdb keeps only in-frame clones here, not all; method: immunoSEQ multiplex PCR. The data contain about 390,000 clones, 92% of them singletons. This sample's treatment: 19 received Ad26.COV2.S at low or high dose, single or two shots; 5 received placebo; per-sample allocation not given. Collection of samples fell on day 63 after the first vaccine or placebo injection. The study used a vaccine consisting of an Ad26 vector that expressed Wuhan-strain SARS-CoV-2 spike.

The source was peripheral blood, collected in a trial of Ad26.COV2.S vaccine versus placebo. The chain links TRBV24-1 to TRBJ1-6; 9 bases align to TRBD1. The sequence was obtained from a person between 18 and 65 years old who received the Ad26.COV2.S COVID-19 vaccine or a placebo. In DNA, the CDR3 is TGTGCCACCAGTGACCTTAGACCCGGGACAGGGAATTCACCCCTCCACTTT. This gives the protein CATSDLRPGTGNSPLHF.